This T cell receptor beta chain was observed in a study of blood T cell repertoires in COVID-19. J gave up 5 bases and V 4 bases, and 10 bases lay outside the gene matches. This CDR3 comprises 15 residues. Germline loops: CDR1 MDHEN, CDR2 SYDVKM. TCRdb keeps only in-frame clones here, not all; method: immunoSEQ multiplex PCR. Of approximately 210,000 clones detected, about 88% appear once; the ten largest clones hold 1.5% to 2%. Sequencing was done on a sample of peripheral blood. V usage is TRBV28 and J usage is TRBJ1-1, with 7 bases identical to TRBD1. The clonotype was recovered from a man in his 70s with acute or convalescent COVID-19. The CDR3 here is CASSSPQGGWTEAFF. Written as DNA, the CDR3 is TGTGCCAGCAGTTCCCCTCAGGGGGGATGGACTGAAGCTTTCTTT.